A single sample is the source of the 24 T cell receptor beta chains below, sequenced in a study of CD4 T cell repertoires in COVID-19. The repertoire was sequenced with immunoSEQ multiplex PCR; TCRdb's copy has only in-frame clones and lacks some. The repertoire holds approximately 24,000 clones, with over 90% as singletons. No culture step preceded sequencing of the ex vivo isolated memory T cells. The specimen comprised circulating follicular helper CD4+ T cells (cTfh) from blood, sampled before the COVID-19 pandemic. These receptors all stem from a human donor who had COVID-19.

The chain is built from TRBV6-9 and TRBJ1-4; 11 bases are a match to TRBD1. CDR1 is MNHGY and CDR2 is SVAAGI in the germline V gene. With 8 bases clipped from V and 7 bases from J, the junction kept 12 bases outside the gene matches. The CDR3 loop spans 16 amino acids. CDR3 nucleotide sequence: TGTGCCAGCTACCAGGACAGGGGGCGCGTTGGTGAAAAACTGTTTTTT. It is translated as CASYQDRGRVGEKLFF.

The gene calls are TRBV2 and TRBJ1-2; D is possibly TRBD1 (5 bases). This CDR3 spans 12 amino acids. CDR1 and CDR2 (germline): SNHLY, FYNNEI. Trimming cost V 8 bases and J 6 bases, with 13 bases left between them. The DNA for the CDR3 is TGTGCCAGCGGGGGGGAAGGGAATGGCTACACCTTC. Protein sequence: CASGGEGNGYTF.

The J gene is TRBJ2-3, the V gene TRBV28, with D tentatively TRBD2 (6 bases). The CDR3 sequence is 16 residues long. CDR1 MDHEN and CDR2 SYDVKM come from the germline V gene. V was pared by 2 bases and J by 1 base, with 13 bases between. CDR3 nucleotides: TGTGCCAGCAGTTTACCGGGACTTATAGGCACAGATACGCAGTATTTT. This codes for CASSLPGLIGTDTQYF.

The genes are TRBV7-2 and TRBJ2-7; TRBD2 aligns across 7 bases. CDR1 and CDR2 (germline): SGHTA, FQGNSA. The CDR3 spans 14 residues. V trimming: 6 bases; J trimming: 0 bases; junction bases outside the gene matches: 5. CDR3 DNA sequence: TGTGCCAGCAGTCGGGACTACTCCTCCTACGAGCAGTACTTC. It is translated as CASSRDYSSYEQYF.

In its sample, this clone was seen once. J is TRBJ1-2 and V is TRBV28, with TRBD1 as a possible D gene (6 bases). Per the germline V gene, CDR1 is MDHEN and CDR2 is SYDVKM. The CDR3 has 13 residues. The V gene lost 10 bases and the J gene lost 4 bases, with 16 bases spanning the gap. The CDR3 DNA reads as TGTGCCATCGCTACAGGGTCTATCTATGGCTACACCTTC. Translated: CAIATGSIYGYTF.

This clone was seen a single time. V and J are TRBV6-4 and TRBJ2-2; D is perhaps TRBD1 (5 bases). V was trimmed by 5 bases and J by 7 bases, leaving 17 bases between them. Germline V gene data show CDR1 as MRHNA and CDR2 as SNTAGT. CDR3 size: 15 residues. CDR3 bases: TGTGCCAGCAGTTCTCAGGGAACGCAAAGCGGGGAGCTGTTTTTT. Its translation: CASSSQGTQSGELFF.

The chain is built from TRBV6-1 and TRBJ2-7; no clear D. The germline gives CDR1 MNHNS, CDR2 SASEGT. Trimming shortened V by 7 bases and J by 2 bases, and 12 bases separated the two germline ends. This CDR3 comprises 13 residues. The CDR3 reads CASNRQNTYEQYF. CDR3 nucleotide sequence: TGTGCCAGCAACAGACAAAATACCTACGAGCAGTACTTC.

CDR3 DNA: TGTGCCAGCAGATGGAGAAGGAGCTACGAGCAGTACTTC. Translation: CASRWRRSYEQYF. The genes are TRBV6-5 and TRBJ2-7; D gene unclear. Trimming shortened V by 6 bases and J by 3 bases, and 12 bases separated the two germline ends. This CDR3 comprises 13 residues. Germline lookup yields CDR1 MNHEY and CDR2 SVGAGI.

The chain uses TRBV27 and TRBJ1-4, with D uncertain. The CDR3 has 13 amino acids. Germline V lookup: CDR1 MNHEY, CDR2 SMNVEV (reference sequence). Between the trimmed V and J ends, which lost 6 bases and 7 bases, there was a span of 12 bases. The CDR3 spells CASRETKSEKLFF. DNA for the CDR3: TGTGCCAGCAGGGAGACCAAGAGTGAAAAACTGTTTTTT.

The chain links TRBV4-1 to TRBJ1-5; TRBD1 might be the D (6 bases). Per germline, CDR1 MGHRA and CDR2 YSYEKL. The V and J ends lost 1 base and 2 bases respectively, with 15 bases between them. This CDR3 is built from 17 residues. The CDR3 sequence: CASSQGTATNGNQPQHF. CDR3 in DNA: TGCGCCAGCAGCCAAGGGACAGCTACAAACGGCAATCAGCCCCAGCATTTT.

This clone has a single count. The rearrangement joins TRBV6-1 to TRBJ1-5, with 7 bases identical to TRBD1. The V gene end was trimmed by 6 bases and the J gene end by 7 bases; junction bases not matched to a gene: 6. The CDR3 sequence is 13 residues long. The germline gives CDR1 MNHNS, CDR2 SASEGT. The CDR3: CASRLDRAQPQHF. The DNA for the CDR3 is TGTGCCAGCAGGTTAGACAGGGCCCAGCCCCAGCATTTT.

This clone turned up a few times. This sequence joins TRBV5-6 and TRBJ1-2, with D possibly matching TRBD1 (5 bases). CDR1 is SGHDT, CDR2 YYEEEE, per germline. V shed 0 bases and J shed 4 bases, with 13 bases lying between them. The CDR3 is 15 residues long. CDR3 in amino acids: CASSLATGRGYGYTF. CDR3 coding DNA: TGTGCCAGCAGCTTGGCGACGGGGCGGGGCTATGGCTACACCTTC.

This clone is a singleton in its sample. The gene calls are TRBV19 and TRBJ1-1, with TRBD1 matching over 8 bases. The CDR3 has 13 amino acids. Germline values: CDR1 LNHDA, CDR2 SQIVND (reference sequence). Trimming removed 4 bases from V and 12 bases from J; junction bases left unmatched: 10. The CDR3 DNA follows: TGTGCCAGTAGTACCCAGGGGGCGGTCGTGACTTTCTTT. It yields the protein CASSTQGAVVTFF. Combining the CDR3 with reference TRBV19 and TRBJ1-1 gives the whole variable domain DGGITQSPKYLFRKEGQNVTLSCEQNLNHDAMYWYRQDPGQGLRLIYYSQIVNDFQKGDIAEGYSVSREKKESFPLTVTSAQKNPTAFYLCASSTQGAVVTFFGQGTRLTVV.

The chain employs TRBV11-2 and TRBJ1-1; no firm D call. V lost 4 bases and J 4 bases, leaving 13 bases between the germline ends. The length of the CDR3 is 14 residues. In germline, CDR1 is SGHAT, CDR2 FQNNGV. The CDR3 sequence is CASSSQEGATEAFF. In DNA, the CDR3 is TGTGCCAGCAGCTCCCAGGAGGGAGCCACTGAAGCTTTCTTT.

The rearrangement joins TRBV6-6 to TRBJ2-3, with unresolved D. Trimming cost V 4 bases and J 1 base, with 9 bases left between them. This CDR3 is 14 amino acids long. Germline assignment: CDR1 MNHNY and CDR2 SVGAGI (reference sequence). This CDR3 reads CASSSLSGTDTQYF. In DNA, the CDR3 is TGTGCCAGCAGTTCCTTGTCGGGCACAGATACGCAGTATTTT.

The V and J genes are TRBV11-2 and TRBJ2-3; TRBD2 agrees at 11 bases. Losses at the gene ends were 1 base for V and 2 bases for J; bases not matched to a gene: 5. Germline CDR1 and CDR2: SGHAT and FQNNGV. The length of the CDR3 is 17 residues. The CDR3 DNA reads TGTGCCAGCAGCTTAGGGGCTAGCGGGGGGAACACAGATACGCAGTATTTT. Encoded protein: CASSLGASGGNTDTQYF.

This sequence joins TRBV5-1 and TRBJ2-1; 9 nucleotides agree with TRBD1. V was pared by 8 bases and J by 1 base, with 7 bases of the junction left unmatched. This CDR3 region has 15 residues. CDR1 and CDR2 from the germline V gene are SGHRS and YFSETQ. DNA of the CDR3: TGCGCCAGTGGAACAGGGGGCGGGTCCTACAATGAGCAGTTCTTC. Translation: CASGTGGGSYNEQFF.

The chain couples TRBV10-3 to TRBJ2-4, with 9 bases fitting TRBD1. The CDR3 extends over 15 amino acids. The V segment lost 5 bases and the J segment 8 bases; nucleotides outside the gene matches: 10. The germline CDR1 and CDR2 sequences are ENHRY and SYGVKD. CDR3 residues: CAISPSGTGWDIQYF. The CDR3 region has the DNA TGTGCCATCAGTCCAAGTGGGACAGGGTGGGACATTCAGTACTTC.

This chain links TRBV6-6 with TRBJ1-1, with 7 bases that match TRBD1. This CDR3 contains 13 residues. Germline assignment: CDR1 MNHNY and CDR2 SVGAGI (reference sequence). The ends lost 6 bases at V and 5 bases at J; junction bases unmatched: 6. The CDR3 nucleotides read TGTGCCAGCAGAGACAGGGTTGGGACTGAAGCTTTCTTT. Translation gives CASRDRVGTEAFF.

The chain carries TRBV19 and TRBJ1-4, with D unclear. The germline gives CDR1 LNHDA, CDR2 SQIVND (reference sequence). Trimming shortened V by 6 bases and J by 0 bases, and 11 bases separated the two germline ends. This CDR3 is built from 15 residues. The CDR3 nucleotides read TGTGCCAGTAGGGCGCAGGTAGCAACTAATGAAAAACTGTTTTTT. Protein: CASRAQVATNEKLFF.

Only a few counts were recorded for this clone. The CDR3, as DNA: TGTGCCAGCAGCCAATCAGGGGTGCAGAATTCACCCCTCCACTTT. This codes for CASSQSGVQNSPLHF. This rearrangement joins TRBV14 to TRBJ1-6, with D possibly being TRBD1 (6 bases). Germline V gives CDR1 SGHDN, CDR2 FVKESK. This CDR3 has 15 amino acids. Trimming shortened V by 2 bases and J by 7 bases, and 12 bases separated the two germline ends.

The J gene is TRBJ2-5, the V gene TRBV6-5; 13 bases line up with TRBD2. With 8 bases clipped from V and 5 bases from J, the junction kept 5 bases outside the gene matches. Germline loops: CDR1 MNHEY, CDR2 SVGAGI. This CDR3 is 14 amino acids long. The CDR3 DNA follows: TGTGCCAGCCGGACTAGCGGGAGTACCGAGACCCAGTACTTC. Residues: CASRTSGSTETQYF.

The rearrangement links TRBV28 to TRBJ2-7, with D perhaps TRBD2 (6 bases). Deletions cut 7 bases from V and 5 bases from J, with 21 bases between. The germline V gene has CDR1 MDHEN and CDR2 SYDVKM. This CDR3 spans 15 amino acids. The DNA of the CDR3 is TGTGCCAGCAACCCTAGCCGGGGAGGCGTCCACGAGCAGTACTTC. Its protein product is CASNPSRGGVHEQYF.

V gene TRBV11-3 combines with J gene TRBJ2-2; D is possibly TRBD2 (6 bases). V was cut by 2 bases and J by 5 bases, with 12 bases left in between. The germline gives CDR1 SGHNT, CDR2 YENEEA. The CDR3 is 15 residues long. The CDR3: CASSLNSGVTGELFF. CDR3 DNA: TGTGCCAGCAGCTTAAATAGCGGTGTAACCGGGGAGCTGTTTTTT.